A single sample is the source of the 4 T cell receptor beta chains below, sequenced in a study of blood T cell repertoires in COVID-19. TCRdb keeps only in-frame clones here, not all; method: immunoSEQ multiplex PCR. The data show 400,000 to 500,000 clones, roughly 90% seen once. Sequencing was performed on PBMCs or T cells enriched from blood (not recorded which). The receptors were sampled from a woman aged 35 to 49 who had recovered from COVID-19.

This clone was observed a handful of times. The rearrangement joins TRBV5-1 to TRBJ2-7, with 8 bases aligning to TRBD1. Germline CDR1 is SGHRS and CDR2 is YFSETQ. This CDR3 comprises 14 residues. Trimming removed 0 bases from V and 3 bases from J; junction bases left unmatched: 2. CDR3 DNA: TGCGCCAGCAGCTTGGGACAGGGGAACTACGAGCAGTACTTC. It specifies CASSLGQGNYEQYF.

J is TRBJ2-1 and V is TRBV6-2 or TRBV6-3; 14 nucleotides align to TRBD2. V gave up 4 bases and J gave up 11 bases; unmatched junction bases: 7. CDR1 is MNHEY and CDR2 is SVGEGT in the germline V gene. The CDR3 consists of 15 residues. The CDR3 sequence: CASSLGLAGAEKQFF. CDR3 sequence (DNA): TGTGCCAGCAGTTTGGGACTAGCGGGAGCAGAAAAGCAGTTCTTC.

The chain couples TRBV7-6 to TRBJ2-2; TRBD2 is a possible D gene (6 bases). V lost 5 bases, J lost 0 bases, and 16 bases lay in between. Looked up from germline, CDR1 is SGHVS and CDR2 is FNYEAQ. The CDR3 runs to 17 residues. The CDR3 protein is CASSDNSGLANTGELFF. In DNA form, the CDR3 reads TGTGCCAGCAGCGACAATTCGGGACTCGCGAACACCGGGGAGCTGTTTTTT.

V and J are TRBV29-1 and TRBJ1-1, with 7 positions matching TRBD1. Germline V gives CDR1 SQVTM, CDR2 ANQGSEA. This CDR3 is built from 14 residues. The ends lost 4 bases at V and 2 bases at J; junction bases unmatched: 7. The CDR3 region is CSVVMTGSNTEAFF. In DNA form, the CDR3 reads TGCAGCGTTGTGATGACAGGGAGTAACACTGAAGCTTTCTTT.